This T cell receptor (beta chain) emerged from a study of T cells after posttransplantation cyclophosphamide. With regard to this clone: Its matching antigen is unknown.

The CDR3 runs to 14 residues. Germline loops: CDR1 MGHDK, CDR2 SYGVNS. V gave up 4 bases and J gave up 3 bases; unmatched junction bases: 2. Notes on the study in general: TRB clonality was highly associated with recipient CMV seropositivity and reactivation. Skin or GI-infiltrating T cells shared few TRB sequences with blood. Later post-transplant blood repertoires were often dominated by donor CD8+ memory clones.

Libraries were prepared by immunoSEQ multiplex PCR; TCRdb keeps only in-frame clonotypes and omits some of them. Seen here are about 12,000 clones, 75% to 85% observed once, and the top ten hold 3.7%. Control samples came 1 year after myeloablative marrow transplants with methotrexate plus calcineurin inhibitor. The rearrangement joins TRBV25-1 to TRBJ2-7; TRBD1 matches 11 bases. This TCR was recovered from a male patient between 25 and 39 years old who received an allogeneic stem cell transplant from an unrelated donor, was CMV-positive, and had acute GVHD only. Some T cells may be graft donor cells. Sequenced here: PBMCs, sampled around 55 weeks after allogeneic stem cell transplant with calcineurin inhibitor and methotrexate. The CDR3 nucleotides read TGTGCCAGCAGTGTTGGGACAGGGGGCTACGAGCAGTACTTC. This sequence encodes CASSVGTGGYEQYF.